Below are 3 T cell receptor beta chains sequenced from a single sample in a study of CD8+ T cells in alopecia areata. As the sequencing template, cDNA was produced by extracting RNA and reverse transcribing it. Data came from immunoSEQ multiplex PCR; TCRdb stores just in-frame clones and leaves some out. The sample presents some 110,000 clones, none singletons. What was sequenced was lesional skin. These receptors were obtained from a C3H/HeJ mouse with alopecia areata. This mouse strain has H2-k as its MHC haplotype.

There are many counts of this clone. Mouse germline and gene names are used. The read comes to an end 4 residues before the CDR3 does, leaving the germline J gene to fill in the end. The chain recombines TRBV13-3 with TRBJ2-1; TRBD2 matches 10 bases. The CDR3 is 14 amino acids. Trimming removed 2 bases from V and 6 bases from J; junction bases left unmatched: 2. Germline V gene sequence: CDR1 NNHDY, CDR2 SYVADS. The CDR3 protein is CASSETGGSAEQFF. CDR3 DNA, as far as it was read: TGTGCCAGCAGTGAGACTGGGGGGAGTGCT.

To note about this clone: Germline and genes: mouse. The CDR3 spells CASSFTTNTGQLYF. CDR3 DNA, as far as it was read: TGTGCCAGCTCCTTCACAACAAACACCGGG. V and J are TRBV19 and TRBJ2-2; unclear D gene. The DNA ends 4 residues before the CDR3 does, and the rest of the CDR3 is filled in from the germline J gene. The CDR3 has 14 residues. V lost 7 bases, J lost 0 bases, and 10 bases lay in between. Germline V lookup: CDR1 FNHDT, CDR2 SITEND (reference sequence).

This clone came up a few times. Gene names refer to mouse genes. With the read ending 4 residues before the CDR3 end, the germline J gene is used to fill in that end. The genes are TRBV13-1 and TRBJ2-1, with D tentatively TRBD1 (6 bases). V dropped 2 bases and J dropped 5 bases, with 14 bases sitting between them. The CDR3 runs to 15 residues. Germline CDR1 is NSHNY and CDR2 is SYGAGN. The CDR3 spells CASSETPGQNAEQFF. The DNA read from the CDR3 is TGTGCCAGCAGTGAAACCCCGGGACAAAATGCT.